This T cell receptor (beta chain) originates from a study of blood T cell repertoires in COVID-19. Study-wide context: There were acute and convalescent COVID-19 samples, and they came from the United States, Italy and Spain. Sample material is recorded as cDNA or gDNA derived from T cells, B-cell-depleted T cells, or PBMCs.

In the original analysis: Estimates of nucleated cell counts were drawn from the amplification of reference gene primers. Profiling relied on immunoSEQ multiplex PCR, and the TCRdb table lists in-frame clones only, not all of them. V and J calls and clone size are as listed in that table; D and trimming were resolved from the DNA. The sample records 40,000 to 65,000 clones, approximately 82% being singletons. This TCR derives from a human donor in a cohort sampled during active COVID-19. The sequencing sample was made of peripheral blood.

The CDR3 DNA reads as TGTGCCAGCAGCTTAATAGGGGGAAGCGGGGTAGTAAGGCCTGAGCAGTTCTTC. Translation: CASSLIGGSGVVRPEQFF. The chain links TRBV7-3 to TRBJ2-1; weak D call: TRBD2 (7 bases). The V and J ends lost 1 base and 9 bases respectively, with 25 bases between them. Germline values: CDR1 SGHTA, CDR2 FQGTGA. CDR3 size: 18 residues.